The next 28 T cell receptor beta chains were all read from a single sample in a study of blood T cell repertoires in COVID-19. Only in-frame clones appear in the TCRdb table, and some are missing; sequencing was by immunoSEQ multiplex PCR. Among 130,000 or so clones listed, around nine tenths were seen once. Material: peripheral blood. These receptors all come from a man aged 55-75 years with active or convalescent COVID-19.

This clone was picked up one time. This rearrangement joins TRBV5-1 to TRBJ1-4; weak D call: TRBD1 (5 bases). The CDR3 extends over 15 amino acids. Germline V gene data show CDR1 as SGHRS and CDR2 as YFSETQ. Trimming removed 1 base from V and 8 bases from J, with 15 bases in between. The CDR3 region is CASSLSGGDGEKLFF. CDR3 DNA sequence: TGCGCCAGCAGCTTGTCCGGGGGAGACGGAGAAAAACTGTTTTTT.

The V call is TRBV28, the J call TRBJ2-5; maybe TRBD1 (5 bases). The CDR3 is 17 amino acids. Trimming removed 2 bases at V and 1 base at J, with 17 bases between. Germline CDR1 MDHEN, CDR2 SYDVKM. The DNA of the CDR3 is TGTGCCAGCAGTTTACCTACCAGGGATGGCCCCCAAGAGACCCAGTACTTC. Its translation is CASSLPTRDGPQETQYF.

V is TRBV4-2 and J is TRBJ1-4, with TRBD1 identical over 8 bases. CDR3 length: 14 residues. V dropped 4 bases and J dropped 8; count of bases not matched to a gene: 6. Germline CDR1 and CDR2: LGHNA and YNFKEQ. CDR3 loop: CASSPPTGVEKLFF. For the CDR3, the DNA is TGTGCCAGCAGCCCTCCGACAGGGGTGGAAAAACTGTTTTTT.

This chain joins TRBV5-1 and TRBJ2-5, with TRBD1 matching 9 bases. V was pared by 2 bases and J by 4 bases, with 6 bases of the junction left unmatched. Germline-derived CDR1 and CDR2 are SGHRS and YFSETQ. This CDR3 region has 15 residues. CDR3 residues: CASSLQGALGETQYF. CDR3 DNA sequence: TGCGCCAGCAGCTTACAGGGGGCCCTCGGAGAGACCCAGTACTTC.

This chain uses TRBV5-6 with TRBJ1-2; TRBD1 is a possible D gene (6 bases). CDR1 is SGHDT, CDR2 YYEEEE, per germline. Trimming removed 4 bases from V and 5 bases from J, with 21 bases in between. This CDR3 spans 16 amino acids. CDR3 nucleotides: TGTGCCAGCAGCCCGGGGACATTTATCCCGCAATATGGCTACACCTTC. This encodes CASSPGTFIPQYGYTF.

This clone was recorded only once. The genes are TRBV28 and TRBJ1-1; the D gene is possibly TRBD1 (5 bases). V was cut by 4 bases and J by 1 base, with 13 bases left in between. In germline, CDR1 is MDHEN, CDR2 SYDVKM. This CDR3 comprises 15 residues. The CDR3 coding sequence is TGTGCCAGCAGTTCACAGTTCGGGGGGAACACTGAAGCTTTCTTT. This encodes CASSSQFGGNTEAFF.

The sample holds one count of this clone. The V call is TRBV7-2, the J call TRBJ2-5; D might be TRBD1 (6 bases). This CDR3 is 13 amino acids long. V gave up 5 bases and J gave up 4 bases, with 11 bases separating them. From germline, CDR1 is SGHTA and CDR2 FQGNSA. CDR3 DNA: TGTGCCAGCAGCCTAGGACAGAGAGAGACCCAGTACTTC. This translates into CASSLGQRETQYF.

The chain uses TRBV5-8 and TRBJ1-1; the match to TRBD1 covers 8 bases. The CDR3 runs to 17 residues. V was pared by 3 bases and J by 3 bases, with 13 bases of the junction left unmatched. Germline values: CDR1 SGHTS, CDR2 YDEGEE. CDR3: CASSSPPGTGGHTEAFF. The CDR3 DNA follows: TGTGCCAGCAGCTCTCCTCCCGGGACAGGAGGCCACACTGAAGCTTTCTTT.

This sequence joins TRBV4-3 and TRBJ2-5; 7 bases fit TRBD2. CDR3 length: 16 residues. In germline, CDR1 is LGHNA, CDR2 YSLEER. J was trimmed by 4 bases and V by 0 bases; bases with no gene match: 8. The CDR3 DNA sequence: TGCGCCAGCAGCCAAGATCCGGGCGGGAGAACAGAGACCCAGTACTTC. Amino acids: CASSQDPGGRTETQYF.

In its sample, this clone was seen once. The V and J genes are TRBV5-1 and TRBJ2-5, with a weak D call TRBD1 (6 bases). Per the germline V gene, CDR1 is SGHRS and CDR2 is YFSETQ. V lost 4 bases, J lost 4 bases, and 14 bases lay in between. CDR3 length: 14 residues. CDR3 bases: TGCGCCAGCAGCGGATCCGGGACATCAGAGACCCAGTACTTC. Its translation is CASSGSGTSETQYF.

The V call is TRBV7-2, the J call TRBJ1-6; maybe TRBD1 (5 bases). Trimming took 1 base from V and 10 from J, leaving 14 bases between them. CDR1 SGHTA and CDR2 FQGNSA come from the germline V gene. The CDR3 totals 15 residues. CDR3 nucleotides: TGTGCCAGCAGCTTAGGGTCCCAGGGCTCCTCACCCCTCCACTTT. Residues: CASSLGSQGSSPLHF.

V gene TRBV29-1 combines with J gene TRBJ2-3, with D hard to call. V was cut by 7 bases and J by 0 bases, with 5 bases left in between. The CDR3 contains 11 residues. Germline V CDR1 and CDR2: SQVTM, ANQGSEA. CDR3: CSASSTDTQYF. The CDR3 DNA reads TGCAGCGCATCTAGCACAGATACGCAGTATTTT.

The CDR3 nucleotides are TGTGCCAGCAGCTTAGTAGGGACAGGGACCAATCAGCCCCAGCATTTT. Encoded protein: CASSLVGTGTNQPQHF. The chain combines TRBV7-2 with TRBJ1-5, with TRBD1 matching over 9 bases. Per germline, CDR1 SGHTA and CDR2 FQGNSA. V gave up 1 base and J gave up 3 bases; unmatched junction bases: 4. This CDR3 is built from 16 residues.

The chain joins TRBV9 to TRBJ2-1; 14 nucleotides match TRBD2. The CDR3 contains 15 residues. Germline CDR1 SGDLS, CDR2 YYNGEE. The ends lost 3 bases at V and 10 bases at J; junction bases unmatched: 6. The CDR3 nucleotides read TGTGCCAGCAGCGAGGGACTAGCGGGAGCTGGGGAGCAGTTCTTC. Its protein is CASSEGLAGAGEQFF.

This clone was recorded once. CDR3 nucleotides: TGTGCCAGCAATCGGGACAGGGGGCCAAACGAGCAGTACTTC. Translation gives CASNRDRGPNEQYF. The chain carries TRBV6-5 and TRBJ2-7; TRBD1 matches 12 bases. After removal of 7 bases from V and 5 bases from J, the junction contained 6 bases not matched to a gene. The CDR3 length is 14 residues. Germline CDR1 and CDR2: MNHEY and SVGAGI.

The V gene is TRBV7-9, the J gene TRBJ1-1, with D perhaps TRBD1 (6 bases). Germline CDR1 is SEHNR and CDR2 is FQNEAQ (reference sequence). V was clipped by 4 bases and J by 0 bases, with 21 bases between them. This CDR3 region has 18 residues. The chain's CDR3 is CASSSSLDREHLNTEAFF. CDR3 DNA: TGTGCCAGCAGCTCCTCGCTGGACAGAGAGCACTTGAACACTGAAGCTTTCTTT.

This clone was picked up one time. The chain employs TRBV7-2 and TRBJ1-3, with D possibly TRBD1 on 6 matching bases. CDR1 SGHTA and CDR2 FQGNSA come from the germline V gene. V dropped 4 bases and J dropped 0 bases, with 10 bases sitting between them. This CDR3 contains 15 residues. The CDR3 DNA follows: TGTGCCAGCAGCTACAGGGCCGCCTCTGGAAACACCATATATTTT. Amino acid sequence: CASSYRAASGNTIYF.

The chain carries TRBV27 and TRBJ1-6; D unclear. The CDR3 runs to 12 residues. The germline V gene encodes CDR1 MNHEY and CDR2 SMNVEV (reference sequence). Trimming cost V 5 bases and J 4 bases, with 3 bases left between them. The CDR3 bases are TGTGCCAGCAGTCTGTATAATTCACCCCTCCACTTT. This sequence encodes CASSLYNSPLHF.

This rearrangement joins TRBV7-8 to TRBJ2-7; a weak D match, TRBD2 (5 bases). V dropped 0 bases and J dropped 2 bases, with 14 bases sitting between them. The CDR3 is 16 amino acids. Germline V gene data show CDR1 as SGHVS and CDR2 as FQNEAQ. The DNA of the CDR3 is TGTGCCAGCAGCTTAGCGAGGGCGGGTCGAGCCTACGAGCAGTACTTC. Protein product: CASSLARAGRAYEQYF.

The V and J genes are TRBV3-1 (or the pseudogene TRBV3-2) and TRBJ1-1, with a weak D call TRBD1 (5 bases). Trimming stripped 5 bases from V and 4 bases from J, with 17 bases between. Germline V lookup: CDR1 LGHDT, CDR2 YNNKEL (reference sequence). The CDR3 has 15 amino acids. The CDR3 loop reads CASSGRRGGSTEAFF. The CDR3 bases are TGTGCCAGCAGCGGCCGACGGGGCGGGAGCACTGAAGCTTTCTTT.

In its sample, this clone was seen once. The chain has TRBV19 and TRBJ1-1; weak D call: TRBD1 (5 bases). Germline values: CDR1 LNHDA, CDR2 SQIVND (reference sequence). V lost 5 bases and J lost 1, with 14 bases in between. This CDR3 contains 15 residues. CDR3 amino acids: CASSARQIRNTEAFF. CDR3 nucleotide sequence: TGTGCCAGTAGTGCCCGACAGATAAGGAACACTGAAGCTTTCTTT. The full variable domain, with the rest looked up from reference TRBV19 and TRBJ1-1, is DGGITQSPKYLFRKEGQNVTLSCEQNLNHDAMYWYRQDPGQGLRLIYYSQIVNDFQKGDIAEGYSVSREKKESFPLTVTSAQKNPTAFYLCASSARQIRNTEAFFGQGTRLTVV.

This sequence joins TRBV24-1 and TRBJ2-1; 9 positions match TRBD2. The CDR3 contains 16 residues. Trimming cost V 2 bases and J 6 bases; bases outside gene matches: 7. Germline assignment: CDR1 KGHDR and CDR2 SFDVKD. The CDR3 region is CATSDWGGRAPNEQFF. CDR3 in DNA: TGTGCCACCAGTGATTGGGGCGGGAGGGCCCCCAATGAGCAGTTCTTC.

The chain employs TRBV10-3 and TRBJ1-1, with 7 bases lining up with TRBD1. Germline assignment: CDR1 ENHRY and CDR2 SYGVKD. The CDR3 runs 14 residues. The ends lost 6 bases at V and 0 bases at J; junction bases unmatched: 4. Here the CDR3 reads CAISPRGMNTEAFF. Written as DNA, the CDR3 is TGTGCCATCAGCCCCAGGGGGATGAACACTGAAGCTTTCTTT.

CDR3 amino acids: CASSLSEAGANVLTF. The CDR3 bases are TGTGCCAGCAGTTTATCAGAAGCTGGGGCCAACGTCCTGACTTTC. This chain uses TRBV28 with TRBJ2-6; D remains ambiguous. The germline V and J ends were trimmed by 1 base and 2 bases, with 6 bases remaining between them. The germline V gene has CDR1 MDHEN and CDR2 SYDVKM. The CDR3 is made up of 15 amino acids.

The chain uses TRBV7-2 and TRBJ2-5; D ambiguous. V was cut by 5 bases and J by 4 bases, with 8 bases left in between. In germline, CDR1 is SGHTA, CDR2 FQGNSA. The CDR3 spans 12 residues. The DNA of the CDR3 is TGTGCCAGCAGCGTGTCGGGAGAGACCCAGTACTTC. This translates into CASSVSGETQYF.

This chain uses TRBV19 with TRBJ2-1; the D gene is possibly TRBD1 (6 bases). Germline V CDR1 and CDR2: LNHDA, SQIVND (reference sequence). The CDR3 covers 13 residues. V lost 5 bases to trimming and J lost 10 bases, with 15 bases between them. This CDR3 reads CASSVSRGREQFF. CDR3 nucleotide sequence: TGTGCCAGTAGTGTCAGCAGGGGCCGGGAGCAGTTCTTC.

Points on this clone: The identical CDR3 is also encoded by other nucleotide sequences in the sample. The V call is TRBV27, the J call TRBJ2-7; 7 bases line up with TRBD1. The CDR3 loop spans 15 amino acids. V dropped 5 bases and J dropped 2; count of bases not matched to a gene: 9. Germline assignment: CDR1 MNHEY and CDR2 SMNVEV (reference sequence). The CDR3 nucleotides read TGTGCCAGCAGTCCCTCAACAGGGGCGACCTACGAGCAGTACTTC. This codes for CASSPSTGATYEQYF.

The V call is TRBV28, the J call TRBJ1-3; D might be TRBD1 (6 bases). Trimming took 4 bases from V and 1 from J, leaving 17 bases between them. This CDR3 is built from 17 residues. The V gene's germline CDR1 is MDHEN and CDR2 SYDVKM. The DNA for the CDR3 is TGTGCCAGCAGTTGGGGAATTACAGGGTTTTCTGGAAACACCATATATTTT. Translated: CASSWGITGFSGNTIYF.